Each of the 20 T cell receptor beta chains below was sequenced from the same sample in a study of T cell changes during pregnancy in multiple sclerosis. Data came from immunoSEQ multiplex PCR; TCRdb stores just in-frame clones and leaves some out. The data hold roughly 110,000 clones, with about 89% observed a single time. The starting material was peripheral blood, obtained before pregnancy. These receptors all come from a female donor with multiple sclerosis, enrolled in a pregnancy study.

This clone was recorded only once. The chain is built from TRBV27 and TRBJ2-5; D perhaps matches TRBD1 (6 bases). Germline V lookup: CDR1 MNHEY, CDR2 SMNVEV (reference sequence). The CDR3 is 16 amino acids. V was cut by 6 bases and J by 0 bases, with 17 bases left in between. CDR3 sequence (DNA): TGTGCCAGCAGAGAAACCGGGACACGGTACCAAGAGACCCAGTACTTC. Amino acid sequence: CASRETGTRYQETQYF.

This chain connects TRBV2 to TRBJ2-7, with 8 bases matching TRBD2. CDR1 is SNHLY, CDR2 FYNNEI, per germline. Unmatched junction bases numbered 10, after V lost 6 bases and J lost 3 bases. The CDR3 consists of 15 residues. For the CDR3, the DNA is TGTGCCAGCAGCCGATCGGGACTAGTACGCTACGAGCAGTACTTC. Encoded protein: CASSRSGLVRYEQYF.

This clone was counted a single time. The chain couples TRBV6-5 to TRBJ2-5; tentative D call: TRBD2 (5 bases). The length of the CDR3 is 14 residues. With 5 bases removed from V and 2 bases from J, the gap between germline ends came to 12 bases. Germline CDR1 reads MNHEY; CDR2 reads SVGAGI. Here the CDR3 reads CASSAPGRQETQYF. As DNA, the CDR3 is TGTGCCAGCAGTGCGCCGGGAAGACAAGAGACCCAGTACTTC.

This rearrangement joins TRBV19 to TRBJ1-5; TRBD1 matches at 9 bases. V lost 5 bases and J lost 4; bases outside the gene matches: 3. CDR1 and CDR2 (germline): LNHDA, SQIVND (reference sequence). The CDR3 runs to 14 residues. CDR3 residues: CASSSGQGNQPQHF. The CDR3 DNA sequence: TGTGCCAGTAGTTCCGGACAGGGGAATCAGCCCCAGCATTTT. Full variable domain (missing parts from reference TRBV19 and TRBJ1-5): DGGITQSPKYLFRKEGQNVTLSCEQNLNHDAMYWYRQDPGQGLRLIYYSQIVNDFQKGDIAEGYSVSREKKESFPLTVTSAQKNPTAFYLCASSSGQGNQPQHFGDGTRLSIL.

J is TRBJ2-3 and V is TRBV5-3; 7 nucleotides agree with TRBD1. TRBV5-3 is filed as an ORF, its function uncertain. The J segment lost 2 bases and the V segment lost 4 bases, leaving 7 bases of the junction unmatched. This CDR3 has 15 residues. The CDR3 spells CARSPGQAHTDTQYF. The CDR3, as DNA: TGTGCCAGAAGCCCAGGACAGGCCCACACAGATACGCAGTATTTT.

J is TRBJ2-1 and V is TRBV6-1; the match to TRBD1 covers 9 bases. The CDR3 totals 12 residues. Germline CDR1 MNHNS, CDR2 SASEGT. J lost 6 bases, V lost 11 bases, and 5 bases had no gene match. The DNA of the CDR3 is TGTGCCGGGGGACAGGGACCCAATGAGCAGTTCTTC. Translated: CAGGQGPNEQFF.

V gene TRBV28 combines with J gene TRBJ2-3, with TRBD2 matching over 7 bases. The length of the CDR3 is 15 residues. The trim removed 5 bases at V and 2 bases at J, leaving 7 bases unmatched. The germline gives CDR1 MDHEN, CDR2 SYDVKM. CDR3 sequence: CASSATRDYTDTQYF. The CDR3 DNA follows: TGTGCCAGCAGTGCCACACGGGACTACACAGATACGCAGTATTTT.

The chain links TRBV4-3 to TRBJ1-2; a weak D match, TRBD1 (5 bases). Germline V gene data show CDR1 as LGHNA and CDR2 as YSLEER. V lost 8 bases and J lost 4, with 11 bases in between. The CDR3 runs to 12 residues. The CDR3 DNA sequence: TGCGCCAGCTCCTCAGGGATCTATGGCTACACCTTC. It is translated as CASSSGIYGYTF.

The chain has TRBV7-2 and TRBJ2-1; 8 bases line up with TRBD1. The germline V gene encodes CDR1 SGHTA and CDR2 FQGNSA. The CDR3 is 16 amino acids. Trimming removed 5 bases from V and 0 bases from J; junction bases left unmatched: 6. The CDR3 nucleotides read TGTGCCAGCAGCCTCGGGGACAGGTCCTCCTACAATGAGCAGTTCTTC. Its translation: CASSLGDRSSYNEQFF.

The V call is TRBV7-9, the J call TRBJ1-2; a weak D match, TRBD1 (5 bases). The CDR3 spans 15 residues. Per germline, CDR1 SEHNR and CDR2 FQNEAQ (reference sequence). Trimming cost V 5 bases and J 1 base, with 14 bases left between them. For the CDR3, the DNA is TGTGCCAGCAGCCCGCTGGGGGGGGTTAACTATGGCTACACCTTC. Its translation: CASSPLGGVNYGYTF.

CDR3 region: CASSLVGGSGINSYNEQFF. The CDR3 bases are TGTGCCAGCAGCTTAGTCGGCGGTAGCGGAATTAACTCCTACAATGAGCAGTTCTTC. V usage is TRBV11-2 and J usage is TRBJ2-1, with D possibly matching TRBD2 (6 bases). The germline V gene encodes CDR1 SGHAT and CDR2 FQNNGV. The V end lost 1 base, the J end lost 0 bases, and 19 bases lay between the germline ends. This CDR3 is built from 19 residues.

This clone has ten or more counts. V gene TRBV2 combines with J gene TRBJ2-1; tentative D call: TRBD1 (5 bases). The germline V gene encodes CDR1 SNHLY and CDR2 FYNNEI. The V gene lost 5 bases and the J gene lost 5 bases, with 13 bases spanning the gap. The CDR3 is 14 amino acids. Written as DNA, the CDR3 is TGTGCCAGCAGTTCCTTCGACAGAGACAATGAGCAGTTCTTC. Its translation: CASSSFDRDNEQFF.

The rearrangement joins TRBV4-3 to TRBJ1-2; D remains unclear. This CDR3 comprises 15 residues. Trimming stripped 0 bases from V and 0 bases from J, with 8 bases between. CDR1 and CDR2 from the germline V gene are LGHNA and YSLEER. The chain's CDR3 is CASSQDTASNYGYTF. The CDR3 bases are TGCGCCAGCAGCCAAGATACAGCCTCTAACTATGGCTACACCTTC.

The chain links TRBV19 to TRBJ2-5; 10 bases are a match to TRBD2. The CDR3 loop spans 14 amino acids. Germline-derived CDR1 and CDR2 are LNHDA and SQIVND (reference sequence). V lost 6 bases and J lost 7; bases outside the gene matches: 8. CDR3 residues: CASSPAGGPLTQYF. The CDR3 DNA sequence: TGTGCCAGTAGCCCAGCGGGAGGGCCGCTGACCCAGTACTTC.

The genes are TRBV25-1 and TRBJ1-6; 7 bases line up with TRBD1. Trimming at V came to 3 bases and at J to 9 bases, leaving 8 bases not matched to a gene. Per the germline V gene, CDR1 is MGHDK and CDR2 is SYGVNS. The CDR3 is made up of 15 amino acids. The CDR3 loop is CASSEARGRGSPLHF. The DNA for the CDR3 is TGTGCCAGCAGTGAGGCAAGGGGGCGGGGTTCACCCCTCCACTTT.

This clone was detected only once. Other DNA sequences in this sample translate to the same CDR3. The chain employs TRBV6-5 and TRBJ1-1; perhaps TRBD1 as D (5 bases). Trimming took off 8 bases at V and 2 bases at J, with 18 bases between the two ends. The CDR3 has 15 amino acids. The germline gives CDR1 MNHEY, CDR2 SVGAGI. This CDR3 is CASRRGPLGNTEAFF. CDR3 DNA sequence: TGTGCCAGCCGGAGGGGACCCTTGGGTAACACTGAAGCTTTCTTT.

This clone has a single count. V and J are TRBV2 and TRBJ2-3, with 10 bases matching TRBD2. Losses at the gene ends were 7 bases for V and 4 bases for J; bases not matched to a gene: 5. Germline V gene sequence: CDR1 SNHLY, CDR2 FYNNEI. The CDR3 length is 14 residues. For the CDR3, the DNA is TGTGCCAGCACGGCGGGACTAGCGTCAGATACGCAGTATTTT. Its protein product is CASTAGLASDTQYF. Looking up the rest from reference TRBV2 and TRBJ2-3 gives the full variable domain: EPEVTQTPSHQVTQMGQEVILRCVPISNHLYFYWYRQILGQKVEFLVSFYNNEISEKSEIFDDQFSVERPDGSNFTLKIRSTKLEDSAMYFCASTAGLASDTQYFGPGTRLTVL.

In its sample, this clone was seen once. The gene calls are TRBV2 and TRBJ1-1; TRBD1 aligns across 7 bases. The V segment lost 6 bases and the J segment 1 base; nucleotides outside the gene matches: 2. Germline V gene lookup returns CDR1 SNHLY and CDR2 FYNNEI. The CDR3 length is 13 residues. In nucleotides, the CDR3 is TGTGCCAGCAGAGGACAGGAGAACACTGAAGCTTTCTTT. It translates to CASRGQENTEAFF.

This clone was observed a few times. V usage is TRBV15 and J usage is TRBJ2-7; D is perhaps TRBD1 (5 bases). The germline V gene has CDR1 LNHNV and CDR2 YYDKDF (reference sequence). Deletions cut 0 bases from V and 2 bases from J, with 11 bases between. The CDR3 runs to 15 residues. The CDR3 DNA follows: TGTGCCACCAGCAGAGACGACAGTTCAACCTACGAGCAGTACTTC. It encodes CATSRDDSSTYEQYF.

This chain links TRBV7-2 with TRBJ1-5; D is undetermined. Germline V gives CDR1 SGHTA, CDR2 FQGNSA. CDR3 length: 14 residues. V was cut by 3 bases and J by 0 bases, with 6 bases left in between. CDR3 sequence (DNA): TGTGCCAGCAGCTTCGTCGGTAGCAATCAGCCCCAGCATTTT. It encodes CASSFVGSNQPQHF.